This is a list of T cell receptor beta chains from one sample in a study of tumor-infiltrating lymphocytes in localized non-small cell lung cancer. Assay: immunoSEQ multiplex PCR; the TCRdb copy retains only in-frame clones and omits some. Among about 14,000 clones listed, more than 65% were seen once. The sample was lung tumor tissue. Receptors were obtained from a human donor with non-small cell lung cancer. The CDR3 runs from the conserved cysteine through the conserved F or W. The D gene is left open where the match is weak. Clone size, where shown, is once, few, many, or a class for clones that have expanded.

j_call v_call clone_size d_call cdr3_aa cdr3_nt
TRBJ2-3 TRBV19 - TRBD2 CASSISGGQDTQYF TGTGCCAGTAGTATCAGCGGGGGTCAAGATACGCAGTATTTT
TRBJ1-2 TRBV6-6 few TRBD1 CASSSTGQAYGYTF TGTGCCAGCAGTTCGACGGGACAGGCCTATGGCTACACCTTC
TRBJ2-1 TRBV7-3 once TRBD2 CASSSGQYNEQFF TGTGCCAGTTCTAGCGGGCAATACAATGAGCAGTTCTTC
TRBJ1-2 TRBV5-4 few - CASSSDGFYGYTF TGTGCCAGCAGCTCCGACGGCTTCTATGGCTACACCTTC
TRBJ2-3 TRBV27 medium-sized - CASRPGFAITDTQYF TGTGCCAGCAGACCGGGATTCGCCATAACAGATACGCAGTATTTT
TRBJ1-3 TRBV6-1 - - CASRAPSSGNTIYF TGTGCCAGCAGGGCACCGAGCTCTGGAAACACCATATATTTT
TRBJ1-5 TRBV2 - - CASSAGNQPQHF TGTGCCAGCAGTGCAGGAAATCAGCCCCAGCATTTT
TRBJ2-2 TRBV5-4 - TRBD1 CASSLQGAPNTGELFF TGTGCCAGCAGCCTCCAGGGGGCACCGAACACCGGGGAGCTGTTTTTT
TRBJ2-1 TRBV5-6 - - CASSLSGSYNEQFF TGTGCCAGCAGCTTGTCGGGCTCCTACAATGAGCAGTTCTTC
TRBJ2-7 TRBV11-1 - TRBD1 CASSTGATYEQYF TGTGCCAGCAGTACAGGGGCCACCTACGAGCAGTACTTC
TRBJ1-1 TRBV28 - - CASSVGDEAFF TGTGCCAGCAGTGTAGGCGATGAAGCTTTCTTT
TRBJ1-3 TRBV5-6 once - CASSLESGSGNTIYF TGTGCCAGCAGCTTGGAAAGCGGGTCTGGAAACACCATATATTTT
TRBJ2-7 TRBV15 - - CATSKLPGLSYEQYF TGTGCCACCAGCAAACTCCCGGGCCTCTCCTACGAGCAGTACTTC
TRBJ2-5 TRBV15 few TRBD2 CATSREGREVGRETQYF TGTGCCACCAGCAGAGAGGGGCGGGAGGTCGGACGAGAGACCCAGTACTTC
TRBJ2-7 TRBV2 - - CASSEGPYEQYF TGTGCCAGCAGTGAAGGGCCCTACGAGCAGTACTTC
TRBJ2-1 TRBV6-5 few TRBD2 CASKDSGWDENEQFF TGTGCCAGCAAGGATAGCGGGTGGGATGAGAATGAGCAGTTCTTC
TRBJ1-2 TRBV5-4 - - CASSFRDGYTF TGTGCCAGCAGCTTCAGGGATGGCTACACCTTC
TRBJ2-2 TRBV7-3 - - CASSPGGYAGELFF TGTGCCAGCAGCCCTGGGGGGTATGCCGGGGAGCTGTTTTTT
TRBJ2-1 TRBV7-9 - TRBD2 CASSPRLAGESSEQFF TGTGCCAGCAGCCCTCGGTTGGCGGGAGAGTCGTCCGAGCAGTTCTTC
TRBJ1-3 TRBV19 - - CASSMAATSENTIYF TGTGCCAGTAGTATGGCGGCTACCAGCGAAAACACCATATATTTT
TRBJ1-4 TRBV5-5 - - CASSFRRDNEKLFF TGTGCCAGCAGCTTTAGGAGGGATAATGAAAAACTGTTTTTT
TRBJ2-2 TRBV5-4 - - CASSTNTGELFF TGTGCCAGCAGCACAAACACCGGGGAGCTGTTTTTT
TRBJ2-7 TRBV7-2 - - CASSLAGEQYF TGTGCCAGCAGTCTAGCCGGGGAGCAGTACTTC
TRBJ2-7 TRBV18 - - CASSDRDTFYEQYF TGTGCCAGCTCAGACCGGGACACCTTCTACGAGCAGTACTTC
TRBJ1-2 TRBV18 - - CASSPSETHYGYTF TGTGCCAGCTCACCAAGCGAGACTCACTATGGCTACACCTTC
TRBJ2-1 TRBV28 few - CASTSPVGGSYNEQFF TGTGCCAGCACCTCCCCAGTGGGAGGATCCTACAATGAGCAGTTCTTC
TRBJ1-1 TRBV7-6 few TRBD1 CASSSRQGAAGNTEAFF TGTGCCAGCAGCTCCAGACAGGGGGCTGCGGGGAACACTGAAGCTTTCTTT
TRBJ2-7 TRBV18 - TRBD1 CASSPGDRVYEQYF TGTGCCAGCTCACCGGGGGACAGGGTGTACGAGCAGTACTTC
TRBJ2-2 TRBV5-4 - TRBD2 CASSLDLAGGLNTGELFF TGTGCCAGCAGCTTGGATCTAGCGGGGGGCCTGAACACCGGGGAGCTGTTTTTT
TRBJ2-5 TRBV5-8 once TRBD2 CASSRLTSGGAEETQYF TGTGCCAGCAGCCGACTGACTAGCGGGGGGGCGGAAGAGACCCAGTACTTC
TRBJ2-5 TRBV18 - - CASSPNLETQYF TGTGCCAGCTCACCAAACCTCGAGACCCAGTACTTC
TRBJ1-6 TRBV18 - TRBD1 CASSPTGTGDNSPLHF TGTGCCAGCTCACCGACCGGGACAGGGGATAATTCACCCCTCCACTTT
TRBJ2-2 TRBV6-5 - - CASSYSRNTGEPFF TGTGCCAGCAGTTACTCGAGGAACACCGGGGAGCCGTTTTTT
TRBJ2-2 TRBV28 - - CATSSSWGPGTGELFF TGTGCCACCTCCTCCAGTTGGGGGCCCGGCACCGGGGAGCTGTTTTTT
TRBJ1-2 TRBV5-5 - TRBD1 CASSLWTGGFKDGYTF TGTGCCAGCAGCTTATGGACAGGGGGCTTTAAAGATGGCTACACCTTC
TRBJ1-1 TRBV19 - - CASRDVPWDEAFF TGTGCCAGTAGGGACGTCCCATGGGATGAAGCTTTCTTT